The rows below give T cell receptor beta chains drawn from one sample of a study of T cells in Graves' hyperthyroidism and ophthalmopathy. TCRdb re-called the multiplex PCR reads with MiXCR, one entry per CDR3 protein. This sample has more than 500,000 distinct CDR3 sequences, with roughly 14% found just once. Sample: blood. The receptors shown here come from a woman aged 40 to 49 with Graves' ophthalmopathy. CDR3s include the opening cysteine and the closing phenylalanine or tryptophan. Rows give clone size only sometimes, using once, few, many, or a class for an expanded clone.

abundance: many; j_gene: TRBJ2-5; v_gene: TRBV12-5; len: 13; CDR3aa: CASGRDNQGTQYF
abundance: many; j_gene: TRBJ1-5; v_gene: TRBV29-1; len: 14; CDR3aa: CSVITGGEDQPQHF
abundance: many; j_gene: TRBJ1-2; v_gene: TRBV6-5; len: 15; CDR3aa: CASSYSTGQAGGYTF
abundance: many; j_gene: TRBJ1-5; v_gene: TRBV27; len: 15; CDR3aa: CASSLLWDSNQPQHF
abundance: many; j_gene: TRBJ2-7; v_gene: TRBV12-3/TRBV12-4; len: 14; CDR3aa: CASSQFSGGYEQYF
abundance: many; j_gene: TRBJ1-2; v_gene: TRBV5-1; len: 12; CDR3aa: CASSGREPGYTF
abundance: -; j_gene: TRBJ2-7; v_gene: TRBV7-9; len: 9; CDR3aa: CASSWEREF
abundance: many; j_gene: TRBJ1-5; v_gene: TRBV27; len: 12; CDR3aa: CASSPINQPQHF
abundance: many; j_gene: TRBJ2-7; v_gene: TRBV29-1; len: 12; CDR3aa: CSVAGQGYEQYF
abundance: few; j_gene: TRBJ1-1; v_gene: TRBV30; len: 13; CDR3aa: CAWIPRPNTEAFF
abundance: many; j_gene: TRBJ2-2; v_gene: TRBV5-1; len: 15; CDR3aa: CASSLGTGGAGELFF
abundance: -; j_gene: TRBJ1-1; v_gene: TRBV19; len: 15; CDR3aa: CASSIGGRSSTEAFF
abundance: many; j_gene: TRBJ2-2; v_gene: TRBV20-1; len: 13; CDR3aa: CSATRGFSGELFF
abundance: many; j_gene: TRBJ2-2; v_gene: TRBV12-3/TRBV12-4; len: 19; CDR3aa: CASSLAVFFSGRNTGELFF
abundance: many; j_gene: TRBJ2-5; v_gene: TRBV11-2; len: 15; CDR3aa: CASSLLGSGQETQYF
abundance: many; j_gene: TRBJ2-5; v_gene: TRBV7-2; len: 15; CDR3aa: CASSPDRGLWQTQYF
abundance: many; j_gene: TRBJ1-5; v_gene: TRBV28; len: 17; CDR3aa: CASSLYPWGRGYQPQHF
abundance: few; j_gene: TRBJ2-7; v_gene: TRBV6-1; len: 13; CDR3aa: CASSEWTGAEQYF
abundance: many; j_gene: TRBJ1-1; v_gene: TRBV5-5; len: 15; CDR3aa: CASSSFHTRNTEAFF
abundance: once; j_gene: TRBJ2-7; v_gene: TRBV10-3; len: 13; CDR3aa: CAISVVAGGEQYF
abundance: few; j_gene: TRBJ1-2; v_gene: TRBV5-6; len: 13; CDR3aa: CASNPGQGGGYTF
abundance: few; j_gene: TRBJ2-2; v_gene: TRBV5-6; len: 14; CDR3aa: CASSFRTGSGELFF
abundance: many; j_gene: TRBJ2-2; v_gene: TRBV28; len: 15; CDR3aa: CASSPERANTGELFF
abundance: many; j_gene: TRBJ1-3; v_gene: TRBV30; len: 14; CDR3aa: CAWSGPEAWNTIYF
abundance: -; j_gene: TRBJ1-2; v_gene: TRBV6-1; len: 13; CDR3aa: CATRDREDYGYTF
abundance: many; j_gene: TRBJ1-1; v_gene: TRBV6-5; len: 14; CDR3aa: CASSNGAANTEAFF
abundance: many; j_gene: TRBJ1-6; v_gene: TRBV6-5; len: 18; CDR3aa: CASSFSFVGGFHGTPLHF
abundance: few; j_gene: TRBJ2-2; v_gene: TRBV7-6; len: 14; CDR3aa: CASSPTSSARELFF
abundance: -; j_gene: TRBJ2-5; v_gene: TRBV6-5; len: 16; CDR3aa: CASSNGLAGGGETQYF
abundance: few; j_gene: TRBJ1-2; v_gene: TRBV18; len: 15; CDR3aa: CASSFVLGQGYGYTF
abundance: many; j_gene: TRBJ1-5; v_gene: TRBV7-2; len: 15; CDR3aa: CASSLFASGGQPQHF
abundance: -; j_gene: TRBJ2-7; v_gene: TRBV15; len: 15; CDR3aa: CATSSPDSPSYEQYF
abundance: -; j_gene: TRBJ1-1; v_gene: TRBV19; len: 13; CDR3aa: CATSGPLNTEAFF
abundance: few; j_gene: TRBJ2-5; v_gene: TRBV7-2; len: 14; CDR3aa: CASSALTGRETQYF
abundance: many; j_gene: TRBJ1-3; v_gene: TRBV28; len: 14; CDR3aa: CASGGTGTGNTIYF
abundance: many; j_gene: TRBJ2-7; v_gene: TRBV20-1; len: 17; CDR3aa: CSARDPSGQGPSYEQYF
abundance: many; j_gene: TRBJ2-7; v_gene: TRBV9; len: 14; CDR3aa: CASSVSSGSYEQYF
abundance: many; j_gene: TRBJ1-1; v_gene: TRBV6-5; len: 15; CDR3aa: CASRGDTGRRTEAFF
abundance: few; j_gene: TRBJ1-1; v_gene: TRBV7-2; len: 15; CDR3aa: CASSTHRGWNTEAFF
abundance: few; j_gene: TRBJ2-5; v_gene: TRBV7-6; len: 15; CDR3aa: CASSLARSDLETQYF
abundance: -; j_gene: TRBJ1-6; v_gene: TRBV20-1; len: 14; CDR3aa: CSATGTPYNSPLHF
abundance: many; j_gene: TRBJ1-1; v_gene: TRBV7-2; len: 14; CDR3aa: CASKSGTANTEAFF
abundance: many; j_gene: TRBJ2-7; v_gene: TRBV28; len: 14; CDR3aa: CASISRGVSYEQCF
abundance: few; j_gene: TRBJ2-7; v_gene: TRBV10-3; len: 13; CDR3aa: CAIKTASSYEQYF
abundance: -; j_gene: TRBJ1-1; v_gene: TRBV5-6; len: 17; CDR3aa: CASSLTRQALMNTEAFF
abundance: many; j_gene: TRBJ2-7; v_gene: TRBV6-1; len: 13; CDR3aa: CASRGTSFHEQYF
abundance: many; j_gene: TRBJ1-1; v_gene: TRBV6-5; len: 12; CDR3aa: CASRGIGTEAFF
abundance: many; j_gene: TRBJ2-2; v_gene: TRBV6-5; len: 16; CDR3aa: CASSRPIAGVPGELFF
abundance: many; j_gene: TRBJ2-5; v_gene: TRBV7-2; len: 13; CDR3aa: CASTRGYRETQYF
abundance: -; j_gene: TRBJ1-2; v_gene: TRBV10-2; len: 12; CDR3aa: CASSDWARGYTF
abundance: many; j_gene: TRBJ2-7; v_gene: TRBV4-2; len: 15; CDR3aa: CASSSSGTDIYEQYF
abundance: many; j_gene: TRBJ1-2; v_gene: TRBV6-1; len: 15; CDR3aa: CASRAGTGGSYGYTF
abundance: many; j_gene: TRBJ2-5; v_gene: TRBV2; len: 14; CDR3aa: CASTGTSGPETQYF
abundance: many; j_gene: TRBJ1-5; v_gene: TRBV27; len: 15; CDR3aa: CASSLGPQANQPQHF
abundance: once; j_gene: TRBJ1-1; v_gene: TRBV11-2; len: 14; CDR3aa: CASSLDGGVTEAFF
abundance: many; j_gene: TRBJ2-5; v_gene: TRBV2; len: 13; CDR3aa: CASSELLQETQYF
abundance: few; j_gene: TRBJ2-5; v_gene: TRBV3-1; len: 13; CDR3aa: CASSQALSETQYF
abundance: many; j_gene: TRBJ2-7; v_gene: TRBV7-2; len: 15; CDR3aa: CASSLSASGPYEQYF
abundance: many; j_gene: TRBJ1-2; v_gene: TRBV29-1; len: 11; CDR3aa: CSVEGPGGYTF
abundance: many; j_gene: TRBJ2-5; v_gene: TRBV7-2; len: 13; CDR3aa: CASSPVRTETQYF